This is a list of T cell receptor beta chains from one sample in a study of blood T cell repertoires in COVID-19. Sequencing used immunoSEQ multiplex PCR; TCRdb keeps in-frame clones, though not all of them. The sample has about 55,000 clones, roughly 80% seen once. The sample comprised peripheral blood. The receptors come from a human donor in a cohort sampled during active or convalescent COVID-19. CDR3s include the opening cysteine and the closing phenylalanine or tryptophan. D genes are given only for firm matches. A clone size is listed for some rows: how often the clone was seen (once, few, many), or a class if it is expanded.

clone_size j_call v_call d_call cdr3_aa cdr3_nt
- TRBJ2-1 TRBV5-6 TRBD2 CASSPVGGVTYNEQFF TGTGCCAGCAGCCCCGTCGGGGGGGTAACGTACAATGAGCAGTTCTTC
- TRBJ1-2 TRBV2 TRBD1 CASSDATGRPYGYTF TGTGCCAGCAGTGACGCGACAGGGCGCCCATATGGCTACACCTTC
- TRBJ1-4 TRBV29-1 - CSVLWTPNEKLFF TGCAGCGTCTTATGGACACCAAATGAAAAACTGTTTTTT
- TRBJ1-2 TRBV18 TRBD1 CASSPGATGGGYGYTF TGTGCCAGCTCACCTGGCGCAACAGGGGGCGGCTATGGCTACACCTTC
- TRBJ1-2 TRBV4-2 TRBD1 CASSPRTGPPEGYTF TGTGCCAGCAGCCCTCGGACAGGGCCCCCGGAGGGCTACACCTTC
- TRBJ1-5 TRBV6-6 TRBD1 CASSLGQAPDRTQPQHF TGTGCCAGCAGTCTGGGACAGGCTCCTGATCGGACTCAGCCCCAGCATTTT
few TRBJ1-1 TRBV7-9 - CASSSGYTEAFF TGTGCCAGCAGCTCGGGGTACACTGAAGCTTTCTTT
- TRBJ1-6 TRBV7-2 TRBD1 CASSHPPGQATNSPLHF TGTGCCAGCAGTCACCCCCCCGGACAGGCAACAAATTCACCCCTCCACTTT
once TRBJ1-6 TRBV11-2 TRBD1 CASSPAQAGGESPLHF TGTGCCAGCAGCCCAGCCCAAGCAGGGGGTGAGTCACCCCTCCACTTT
- TRBJ2-5 TRBV6-5 - CASSYSSGEQETQYF TGTGCCAGCAGTTACTCGTCAGGGGAACAAGAGACCCAGTACTTC
- TRBJ1-2 TRBV7-2 - CASSLQGTHYGYTF TGTGCCAGCAGCTTACAAGGGACACACTATGGCTACACCTTC
- TRBJ1-5 TRBV30 - CAWSRGSLGQPQHF TGTGCCTGGAGTAGGGGCTCCTTAGGGCAGCCCCAGCATTTT
- TRBJ2-5 TRBV9 TRBD2 CASSARTSGGRETQYF TGTGCCAGCAGCGCGCGGACTAGCGGGGGGAGAGAGACCCAGTACTTC
- TRBJ1-2 TRBV5-4 - CASSLKGAPNYGYTF TGTGCCAGCAGCTTGAAAGGGGCCCCTAACTATGGCTACACCTTC
few TRBJ2-7 TRBV4-1 - CASSQGLDTYEQYF TGCGCCAGCAGCCAAGGACTGGATACCTACGAGCAGTACTTC
- TRBJ1-3 TRBV18 TRBD1 CASSSTGGLSSGNTIYF TGTGCCAGCTCGTCGACAGGGGGCCTTAGCTCTGGAAACACCATATATTTT
- TRBJ1-4 TRBV7-8 TRBD1 CASSPRQGAREKLFF TGTGCCAGCAGCCCTCGACAGGGGGCGCGAGAAAAACTGTTTTTT
- TRBJ2-1 TRBV10-3 TRBD2 CAISESTAGGSYNEQFF TGTGCCATCAGTGAGTCGACAGCGGGGGGCTCCTACAATGAGCAGTTCTTC
once TRBJ1-1 TRBV29-1 - CSVENEVRTEAFF TGCAGCGTTGAAAACGAGGTCAGAACTGAAGCTTTCTTT
- TRBJ1-1 TRBV6-4 - CASSDSKSRTDTEAFF TGTGCCAGCAGTGACTCTAAATCTCGGACTGACACTGAAGCTTTCTTT
- TRBJ2-3 TRBV7-3 - CASSLTGRSLNTDTQYF TGTGCCAGCAGCTTAACAGGGAGATCCTTAAACACAGATACGCAGTATTTT
- TRBJ1-3 TRBV5-5 - CASSPPGGLQGNTIYF TGTGCCAGCAGCCCCCCTGGGGGCTTGCAAGGAAACACCATATATTTT
- TRBJ1-2 TRBV4-3 TRBD1 CASSLLTGDGYTF TGCGCCAGCAGCCTCTTGACAGGGGATGGCTACACCTTC
few TRBJ2-3 TRBV9 TRBD2 CASSTATSRGDTQYF TGTGCCAGCAGCACCGCGACTAGCCGCGGAGATACGCAGTATTTT
- TRBJ2-1 TRBV5-6 - CASSLGVSTFYNEQFF TGTGCCAGCAGCTTGGGAGTCTCAACCTTTTACAATGAGCAGTTCTTC